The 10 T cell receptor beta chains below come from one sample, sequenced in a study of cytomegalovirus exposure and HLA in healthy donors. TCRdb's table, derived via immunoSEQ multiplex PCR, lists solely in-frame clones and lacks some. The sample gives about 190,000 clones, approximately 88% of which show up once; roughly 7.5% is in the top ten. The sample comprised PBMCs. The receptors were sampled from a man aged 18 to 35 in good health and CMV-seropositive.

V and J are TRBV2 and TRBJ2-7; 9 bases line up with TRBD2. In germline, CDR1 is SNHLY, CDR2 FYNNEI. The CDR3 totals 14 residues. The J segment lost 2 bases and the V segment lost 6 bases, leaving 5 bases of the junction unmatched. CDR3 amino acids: CASRLAGGPYEQYF. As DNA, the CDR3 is TGTGCCAGCAGGTTGGCGGGAGGGCCCTACGAGCAGTACTTC.

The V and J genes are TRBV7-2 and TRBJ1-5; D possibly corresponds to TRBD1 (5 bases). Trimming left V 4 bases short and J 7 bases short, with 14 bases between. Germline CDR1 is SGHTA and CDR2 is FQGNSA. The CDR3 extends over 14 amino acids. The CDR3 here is CASSWGGSHQPQHF. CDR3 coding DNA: TGTGCCAGCAGCTGGGGGGGGAGTCACCAGCCCCAGCATTTT.

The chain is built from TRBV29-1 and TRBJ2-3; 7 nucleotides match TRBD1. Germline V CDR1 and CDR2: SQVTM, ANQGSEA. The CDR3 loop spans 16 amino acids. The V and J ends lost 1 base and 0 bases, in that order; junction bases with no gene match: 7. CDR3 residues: CSVEGGQRTSTDTQYF. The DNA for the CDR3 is TGCAGCGTTGAAGGGGGACAGAGGACTAGCACAGATACGCAGTATTTT.

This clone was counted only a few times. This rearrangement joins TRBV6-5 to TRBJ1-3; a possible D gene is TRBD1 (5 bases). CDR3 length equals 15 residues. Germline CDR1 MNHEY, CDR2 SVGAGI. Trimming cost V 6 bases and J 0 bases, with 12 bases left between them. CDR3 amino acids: CASRSSGHSGNTIYF. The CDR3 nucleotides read TGTGCCAGCAGATCCAGTGGACACTCTGGAAACACCATATATTTT.

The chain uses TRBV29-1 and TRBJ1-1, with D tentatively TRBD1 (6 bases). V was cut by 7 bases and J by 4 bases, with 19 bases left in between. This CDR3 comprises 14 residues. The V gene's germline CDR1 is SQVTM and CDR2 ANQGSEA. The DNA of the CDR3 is TGCAGCGCCGAGGGGGGGGCGCGTGTCACTGAAGCTTTCTTT. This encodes CSAEGGARVTEAFF.

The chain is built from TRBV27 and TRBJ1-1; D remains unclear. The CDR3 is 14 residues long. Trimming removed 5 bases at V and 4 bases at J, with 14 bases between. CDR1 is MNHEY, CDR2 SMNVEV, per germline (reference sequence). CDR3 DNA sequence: TGTGCCAGCAGTCCCGTGTTAGGAGGCACTGAAGCTTTCTTT. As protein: CASSPVLGGTEAFF.

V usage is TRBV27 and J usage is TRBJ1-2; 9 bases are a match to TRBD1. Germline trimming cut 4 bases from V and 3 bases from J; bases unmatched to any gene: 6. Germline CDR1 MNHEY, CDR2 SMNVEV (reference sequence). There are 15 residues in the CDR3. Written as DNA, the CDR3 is TGTGCCAGCAGTTCCGGGACAGGGTGGGACTATGGCTACACCTTC. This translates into CASSSGTGWDYGYTF.

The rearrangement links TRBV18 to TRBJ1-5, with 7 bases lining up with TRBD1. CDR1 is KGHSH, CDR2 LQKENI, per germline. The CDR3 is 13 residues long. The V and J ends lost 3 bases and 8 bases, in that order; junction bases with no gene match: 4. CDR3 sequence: CASSPDRAKPQHF. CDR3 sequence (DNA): TGTGCCAGCTCACCCGACAGGGCTAAGCCCCAGCATTTT.

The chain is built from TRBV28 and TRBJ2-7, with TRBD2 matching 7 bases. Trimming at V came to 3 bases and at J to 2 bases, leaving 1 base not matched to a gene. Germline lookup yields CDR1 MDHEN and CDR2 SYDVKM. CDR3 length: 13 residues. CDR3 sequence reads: CASSFAGAYEQYF. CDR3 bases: TGTGCCAGCAGTTTTGCGGGGGCCTACGAGCAGTACTTC.

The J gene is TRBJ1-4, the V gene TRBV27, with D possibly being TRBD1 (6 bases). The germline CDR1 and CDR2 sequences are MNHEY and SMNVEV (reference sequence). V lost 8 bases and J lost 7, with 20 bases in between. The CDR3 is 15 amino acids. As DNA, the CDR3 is TGTGCCAGCGGCCCTATGGGGGGGCTTAGTGAAAAACTGTTTTTT. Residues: CASGPMGGLSEKLFF. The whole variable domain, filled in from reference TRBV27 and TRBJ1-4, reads EAQVTQNPRYLITVTGKKLTVTCSQNMNHEYMSWYRQDPGLGLRQIYYSMNVEVTDKGDVPEGYKVSRKEKRNFPLILESPSPNQTSLYFCASGPMGGLSEKLFFGSGTQLSVL.